This is a list of T cell receptor beta chains from one sample in a study of neurological immune-mediated disorders. In TCRdb, the 5' RACE reads were re-called with MiXCR into one record per CDR3 protein. The table lists tens of thousands of distinct CDR3 sequences, 5.2% of them singletons, with less than 8% in the top ten. Material: PBMCs. Every receptor here comes from a man younger than 30 with multiple sclerosis. CDR3s include the opening cysteine and the closing phenylalanine or tryptophan. Each record gives: V gene, clone size, J gene, CDR3 length, D gene, CDR3 DNA, CDR3 protein. D genes are given only for firm matches. The size of a clone is reported for some rows only, either as once, few or many, or as a class for expanded clones.

TRBV2	many	TRBJ2-1	17	TRBD1	TGTGCCAGCACCGGACAGGGGGGATTTGTGGGGTACAATGAGCAGTTCTTC	CASTGQGGFVGYNEQFF
TRBV19	few	TRBJ1-5	11	.	TGTGCCAGTAGCCAGGGTCAGCCCCAGCATTTT	CASSQGQPQHF
TRBV7-2	many	TRBJ2-3	16	.	TGTGCCAGCAGCTTAGTGTTAGCCCTAGGGGCAGATACGCAGTATTTT	CASSLVLALGADTQYF
TRBV9	many	TRBJ2-1	16	TRBD2	TGTGCCAGCAGCGTAGGTGGGGGGGTTGCTTACAATGAGCAGTTCTTC	CASSVGGGVAYNEQFF
TRBV20-1	many	TRBJ2-1	14	.	TGCAGTGCTGAAAGACTAGTCGGGTACAATGAGCAGTTCTTC	CSAERLVGYNEQFF
TRBV12-3/TRBV12-4	many	TRBJ1-6	15	TRBD1	TGTGCCAGCAGCCTCGGACAGGGGGCAAGTTCACCCCTCCACTTT	CASSLGQGASSPLHF
TRBV20-1	many	TRBJ2-7	13	.	TGCAGTGCCAGACGACAGGGAGGAGTCGAGCAGTACTTC	CSARRQGGVEQYF
TRBV20-1	many	TRBJ1-1	11	.	TGCAGAACCACACAGGGCGGTGAAGCTTTCTTT	CRTTQGGEAFF
TRBV12-3/TRBV12-4	many	TRBJ1-3	14	.	TGTGCCAGCAGTTTAGCGGGTACGGGAAAAACCATATATTTT	CASSLAGTGKTIYF
TRBV29-1	.	TRBJ2-7	13	.	TGCAGCGTTCGGACAGTGAAAAACTACGAGCAGTACTTC	CSVRTVKNYEQYF
TRBV20-1	many	TRBJ2-7	17	.	TGCAGTGCTAGGGACACGTGGTGGGGAGTGGGGTCCCACGAGCAGTACTTC	CSARDTWWGVGSHEQYF
TRBV6-2/TRBV6-3	few	TRBJ2-7	14	TRBD2	TGTGCCAGCAGTCGGACTAGCGGGACGCCTAAGCAGTACTTC	CASSRTSGTPKQYF
TRBV3-1	many	TRBJ2-1	18	.	TGTGCCAGCAGCCAAGACCCCCCCGGGATGATATCCTACAATGAGCAGTTCTTC	CASSQDPPGMISYNEQFF
TRBV7-2	many	TRBJ2-3	15	TRBD2	TGTGCCAGCAGCCCACCGGGGCTAGCGGGAAGAATGCAGTATTTT	CASSPPGLAGRMQYF
TRBV20-1	many	TRBJ1-2	14	.	TGCAGTGCTAGCCAACGAGATCATAACTATGGCTACACCTTC	CSASQRDHNYGYTF
TRBV15	many	TRBJ2-3	11	.	TGTGCCACCAGCGACCGGGATACGCAGTATTTT	CATSDRDTQYF
TRBV5-1	many	TRBJ2-3	14	TRBD2	TGCGCCAGCAGCGGACTAGCGGGCACAGATACGCAGTATTTT	CASSGLAGTDTQYF
TRBV5-1	many	TRBJ2-5	13	.	TGCGCCAGCTCTCAGCGGTACCAAGAGACCCAGTACTTC	CASSQRYQETQYF
TRBV5-1	many	TRBJ2-3	15	TRBD1	TGCGCCAGCAGCCTGGCCGGACAGGGACCAGATACGCAGTATTTT	CASSLAGQGPDTQYF
TRBV28	many	TRBJ1-1	14	TRBD1	TGTGCCAGCAGTAAAAAGGGACAGCGAGGCGAAGCTTTCTTT	CASSKKGQRGEAFF
TRBV15	many	TRBJ2-3	16	TRBD2	TGTGCCACCAGCAGAGATGTTAGCGGGAGGGCAGATACGCAGTATTTT	CATSRDVSGRADTQYF
TRBV29-1	many	TRBJ2-2	13	.	TGCAGCGTTGAACGCCTTGCCACCGGGGAGCTGTTTTTT	CSVERLATGELFF
TRBV20-1	many	TRBJ2-5	13	.	TGCAGTGCTCAAGGATCCTTAGGGGAGGCCCAGTACTTC	CSAQGSLGEAQYF